This T cell receptor beta chain was obtained from a study of blood T cells in healthy people across ages. Whole-study results and caveats: The study could not conclusively compare naive and antigen-experienced cells, given its unsorted PBMCs.

Donor samples were obtained from healthy Caucasian individuals from Russia, aged 6 to 90. Every participating donor contributed about 10 milliliters of peripheral blood through a draw. As to this clonotype: What it binds is unknown.

The second PCR ran roughly 7 to 11 cycles with a sample-barcoded 5' primer and J-beta primers. TCRdb reprocessed the 5' RACE reads with MiXCR, giving one entry per CDR3 protein. The sample consists of around 900,000 distinct CDR3 sequences, just over 50% of them appearing once. This TCR derives from a woman aged 55-69 years in good health. Sample: blood.

CDR3 in amino acids: CASSLEPSSYEQYF. The DNA for the CDR3 is TGTGCCAGCAGCTTAGAACCCTCCTCCTACGAGCAGTACTTC. This rearrangement joins TRBV11-2 to TRBJ2-7; D unresolved. The CDR3 loop spans 14 amino acids. Trimming took off 0 bases at V and 0 bases at J, with 6 bases between the two ends. CDR1 and CDR2 (germline): SGHAT, FQNNGV. The variable domain in full, completed from reference TRBV11-2 and TRBJ2-7, reads EAGVAQSPRYKIIEKRQSVAFWCNPISGHATLYWYQQILGQGPKLLIQFQNNGVVDDSQLPKDRFSAERLKGVDSTLKIQPAKLEDSAVYLCASSLEPSSYEQYFGPGTRLTVT.